Shown below are 8 T cell receptor beta chains from a single sample sequenced in a study of tissue T cells after allogeneic stem cell transplantation. Sample time point: mouse harvest day 14 after allogeneic transplant. The graft held 10^6 splenic CD5+ T cells and 10^7 T-cell-depleted bone marrow cells. Here immunoSEQ multiplex PCR was the method, and the copy in TCRdb shows in-frame clones only, minus some. The data contain thousands of clones, 36% of them singletons. The sample was skin. Source of these receptors: a female BALB/c mouse given C57BL/6 T cells with graft-versus-host disease after an allogeneic hematopoietic cell transplant.

This clone is termed medium-sized (0.01 to 0.1%). These gene names are mouse names. The read ends 1 residue before the CDR3 terminus; that terminus is restored from the germline J gene. V and J are TRBV19 and TRBJ1-4; perhaps TRBD1 as D (6 bases). Germline CDR1 is FNHDT and CDR2 is SITEND (reference sequence). Trimming stripped 9 bases from V and 3 bases from J, with 9 bases between. This CDR3 spans 12 amino acids. CDR3 in amino acids: CATGTTNERLFF. The part of the CDR3 DNA that was read is TGTGCCACCGGGACAACCAACGAAAGATTATTT. Supplemented by reference TRBV19 and TRBJ1-4, the full variable domain reads GGIITQTPKFLIGQEGQKLTLKCQQNFNHDTMYWYRQDSGKGLRLIYYSITENDLQKGDLSEGYDASREKKSSFSLTVTSAQKNEMAVFLCATGTTNERLFFGHGTKLSVL.

This clone turned up a few times. Germline and genes here are mouse. The observed sequence ends 1 residue before the CDR3 terminus, with the missing tail filled in from the germline J gene. The chain recombines TRBV26 with TRBJ1-1; TRBD1 might be the D (5 bases). The germline V and J ends were trimmed by 3 bases and 3 bases, with 8 bases remaining between them. This CDR3 contains 13 residues. Germline-derived CDR1 and CDR2 are KGHPV and FQNQEV (reference sequence). CDR3 amino acids: CASSLRVDTEVFF. The part of the CDR3 DNA that was read is TGTGCCAGCAGTCTCAGGGTAGACACAGAAGTCTTC.

By sample fraction, this clone is medium-sized. These gene names are mouse names. The read stops 1 residue short of the end of the CDR3; the missing end is completed from the germline J gene. The chain combines TRBV26 with TRBJ1-4, with a possible D match to TRBD1 (5 bases). The CDR3 has 14 amino acids. V was shortened by 5 bases and J by 0 bases, with 7 bases between the two germline ends. Germline V gives CDR1 KGHPV, CDR2 FQNQEV (reference sequence). This CDR3 reads CASSMTVSNERLFF. The DNA read from the CDR3 is TGTGCCAGCAGTATGACAGTTTCCAACGAAAGATTATTT.

By sample fraction, this clone is medium-sized. All gene names here are mouse names. The read terminates 1 residue ahead of where the CDR3 ends, so the germline J gene completes it. The chain employs TRBV26 and TRBJ2-1, with a possible D match to TRBD1 (6 bases). Germline-derived CDR1 and CDR2 are KGHPV and FQNQEV (reference sequence). Between the trimmed V and J ends, which lost 0 bases and 1 base, there was a span of 7 bases. CDR3 length: 15 amino acids. Incomplete CDR3 DNA: TGTGCCAGCAGTCTGTCGACAGGAAACTATGCTGAGCAGTTC. Encoded protein: CASSLSTGNYAEQF. In full, the CDR3 reads CASSLSTGNYAEQFF. The whole variable domain, filled in from reference TRBV26 and TRBJ2-1, reads NSKVIQTPRYLVKGQGQKAKMRCIPEKGHPVVFWYQQNKNNEFKFLINFQNQEVLQQIDMTEKRFSAECPSNSPCSLEIQSSEAGDSALYLCASSLSTGNYAEQFFGPGTRLTVL.

Worth noting for this clone: Gene names are the mouse ones. The read ends 1 residue before the CDR3 terminus; that terminus is restored from the germline J gene. The rearrangement joins TRBV26 to TRBJ1-1, with D possibly TRBD1 on 5 matching bases. Germline CDR1 KGHPV, CDR2 FQNQEV (reference sequence). The CDR3 sequence is 14 residues long. The V end lost 2 bases, the J end lost 0 bases, and 7 bases lay between the germline ends. The CDR3 region is CASSLGHTNTEVFF. CDR3 bases read: TGTGCCAGCAGTCTGGGACACACAAACACAGAAGTCTTC.

On this clone itself: Any gene name here is a mouse gene name. The read falls 1 residue short of the CDR3 end, and the missing part is taken from the germline J gene. V and J are TRBV23 and TRBJ2-2; the table calls TRBD2, which could not be checked here. This CDR3 has 16 amino acids. Germline V gene lookup returns CDR1 KGHTA and CDR2 FQNQQP. The CDR3 region is CSSSQSTGGNTGQLYF. The DNA read from the CDR3 is TGCTCCAGCAGTCAATCGACTGGGGGGAACACCGGGCAGCTCTAC.

In its sample, this clone ranks as medium-sized. Here the gene names and germline are mouse. CDR3 amino acids: CAWSPPGQGGSDYTF. The DNA read from the CDR3 is TGTGCCTGGAGTCCCCCGGGACAGGGTGGCTCCGACTACACC. The rearrangement uses TRBV31 and TRBJ1-2; 9 nucleotides agree with TRBD1. Read data end 1 residue before the CDR3 end; the end is taken from the germline J gene. Germline values: CDR1 GKSSPN, CDR2 SITVG. With 1 base clipped from V and 4 bases from J, the junction kept 7 bases outside the gene matches. The CDR3 spans 15 residues.

This clone was seen a handful of times. Mouse gene names and germline throughout. The DNA ends 1 residue before the CDR3 does, and the rest of the CDR3 is filled in from the germline J gene. V gene TRBV3 combines with J gene TRBJ2-1; 13 nucleotides line up with TRBD2. The V and J ends lost 4 bases and 4 bases, in that order; junction bases with no gene match: 1. This CDR3 comprises 15 residues. Germline loops: CDR1 SNHLY, CDR2 FYNGKV (reference sequence). This CDR3 is CASSSGLGGYAEQFF. Partial CDR3 DNA: TGTGCCAGCAGCTCGGGACTGGGGGGGTATGCTGAGCAGTTC.